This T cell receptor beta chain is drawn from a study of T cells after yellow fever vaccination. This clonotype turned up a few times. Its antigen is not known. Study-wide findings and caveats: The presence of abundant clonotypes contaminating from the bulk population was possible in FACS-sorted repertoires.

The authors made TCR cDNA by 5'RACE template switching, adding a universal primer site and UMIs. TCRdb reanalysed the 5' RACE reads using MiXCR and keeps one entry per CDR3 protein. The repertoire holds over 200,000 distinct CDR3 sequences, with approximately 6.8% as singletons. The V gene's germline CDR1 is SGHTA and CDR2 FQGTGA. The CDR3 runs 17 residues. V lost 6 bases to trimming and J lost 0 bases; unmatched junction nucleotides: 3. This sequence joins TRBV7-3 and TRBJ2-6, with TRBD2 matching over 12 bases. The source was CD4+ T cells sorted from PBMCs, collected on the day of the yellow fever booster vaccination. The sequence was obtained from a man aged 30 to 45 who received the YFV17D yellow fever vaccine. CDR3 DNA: TGTGCCAGCAGGAAACTAGCGGGAGGCTCTGGGGCCAACGTCCTGACTTTC. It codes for CASRKLAGGSGANVLTF. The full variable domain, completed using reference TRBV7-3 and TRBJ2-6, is GAGVSQTPSNKVTEKGKYVELRCDPISGHTALYWYRQSLGQGPEFLIYFQGTGAADDSGLPNDRFFAVRPEGSVSTLKIQRTERGDSAVYLCASRKLAGGSGANVLTFGAGSRLTVL.